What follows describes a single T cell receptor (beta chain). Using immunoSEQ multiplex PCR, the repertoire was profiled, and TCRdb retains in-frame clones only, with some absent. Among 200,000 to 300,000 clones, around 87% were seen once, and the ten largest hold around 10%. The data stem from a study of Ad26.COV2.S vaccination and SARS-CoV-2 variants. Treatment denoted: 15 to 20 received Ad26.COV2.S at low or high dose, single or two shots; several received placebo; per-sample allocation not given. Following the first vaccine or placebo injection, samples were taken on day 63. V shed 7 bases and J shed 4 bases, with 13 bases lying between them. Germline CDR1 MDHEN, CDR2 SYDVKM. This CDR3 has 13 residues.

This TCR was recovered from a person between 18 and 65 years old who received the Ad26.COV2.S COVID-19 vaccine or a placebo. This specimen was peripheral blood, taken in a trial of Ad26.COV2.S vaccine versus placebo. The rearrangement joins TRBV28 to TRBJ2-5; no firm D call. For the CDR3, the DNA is TGTGCCAGCACCACGACGAGTCGAGAGACCCAGTACTTC. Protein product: CASTTTSRETQYF.